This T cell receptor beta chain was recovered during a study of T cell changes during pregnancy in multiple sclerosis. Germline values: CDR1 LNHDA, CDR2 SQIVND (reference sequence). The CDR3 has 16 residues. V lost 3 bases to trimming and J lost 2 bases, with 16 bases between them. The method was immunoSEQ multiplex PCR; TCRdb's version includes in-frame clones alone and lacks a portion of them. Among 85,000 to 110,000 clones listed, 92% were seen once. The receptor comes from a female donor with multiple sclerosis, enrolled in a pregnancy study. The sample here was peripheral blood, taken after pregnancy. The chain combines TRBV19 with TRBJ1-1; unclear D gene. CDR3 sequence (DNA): TGTGCCAGTAGTATCCTCCGAACCGGGAAAAACACTGAAGCTTTCTTT. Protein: CASSILRTGKNTEAFF.